Reported below is one TCR beta chain. Unmatched junction bases numbered 6, after V lost 4 bases and J lost 5 bases. Germline V gives CDR1 LGHNA, CDR2 YNFKEQ. CDR3 length: 15 amino acids. The repertoire was sequenced with immunoSEQ multiplex PCR; TCRdb's copy has only in-frame clones and lacks some. The table includes tens of thousands of clones, around 85% detected once. This entry is derived from a study of glioma-infiltrating T cells after dendritic cell vaccination. Time point defined: after dendritic cell vaccination, including at tumor progression/relapse. Only patients with spare fresh-frozen tumor and over two years of follow-up were included.

The sample consisted of blood, taken after dendritic cell vaccination. This rearrangement joins TRBV4-2 to TRBJ2-5, with TRBD2 identical over 11 bases. This receptor was identified in a human donor with glioblastoma. CDR3 in DNA: TGTGCCAGCAGCCCAATAGCGGGGGGGCCTGAGACCCAGTACTTC. Translated, it gives CASSPIAGGPETQYF.